One T cell receptor (beta chain) is described in this entry. The antigen remains unidentified. With iRepertoire HTBI primers and Arm-PCR of CDR3 regions, TCR beta libraries were built. Per the original data handling: Sequenced samples collectively carried around 60 TRBV and around 15 TRBJ segments. In TCRdb, the multiplex PCR reads were re-called with MiXCR into one record per CDR3 protein. These V and J calls derive from TCRdb rather than the authors' analysis. The table has roughly 530,000 distinct CDR3 sequences, roughly a sixth seen once; the top ten hold 20% to 25%. CDR1 and CDR2 (germline): SNHLY, FYNNEI. CDR3 size: 13 residues. V was clipped by 6 bases and J by 6 bases, with 13 bases between them. This sample's time point: newly diagnosed GD, antithyroid drugs for less than 3 months. RNA from PBMCs was the source of the TCR library. This record comes from a study of regulatory T cells in long-lasting Graves disease. Study-wide context: Less than 3 months of antithyroid drugs had been taken by newly diagnosed Graves' patients. Broader study findings: Lower TCR diversity was seen in persistent Graves' patients than in newly diagnosed ones.

These data were likewise used in another study, on T cells in Graves' hyperthyroidism and ophthalmopathy.

Specimen: peripheral blood mononuclear cells (PBMCs), collected at new diagnosis, from a patient treated with antithyroid drugs. The clonotype originates from a woman aged 35 to 60 with Graves disease. This chain links TRBV2 with TRBJ2-3; D gene uncertain. CDR3 bases: TGTGCCAGCAGCTCTTGGGTCAGGGATACGCAGTATTTT. It translates to CASSSWVRDTQYF.